One and the same sample provided the 17 T cell receptor beta chains below, sequenced in a study of T-cell memory formation after mild COVID-19. TCRdb independently ran MiXCR on the 5' RACE reads; one entry per CDR3 protein. The table has 450,000 or so distinct CDR3 sequences, 20% seen once. Sequenced input: PBMCs or a T cell subset sorted from them (not recorded which). Receptors originate from an adult woman who had mild COVID-19 (a few samples of this study predate the infection). Cell type and time point are not known.

The rearrangement joins TRBV4-2 to TRBJ1-2, with 9 positions matching TRBD1. Germline assignment: CDR1 LGHNA and CDR2 YNFKEQ. The CDR3 runs to 17 residues. V shed 0 bases and J 0 bases; nucleotides not matched to a gene: 5. The CDR3, as DNA: TGTGCCAGCAGCCAAGATGAGAGGACAGGGGCTAACTATGGCTACACCTTC. It translates to CASSQDERTGANYGYTF.

The rearrangement joins TRBV29-1 to TRBJ2-7; no clear D. Germline CDR1 and CDR2: SQVTM and ANQGSEA. V shed 4 bases and J shed 3 bases, with 7 bases lying between them. This CDR3 comprises 11 residues. Here the CDR3 reads CSVGGVYEQYF. As DNA, the CDR3 is TGCAGCGTTGGTGGGGTCTACGAGCAGTACTTC.

This chain joins TRBV5-1 and TRBJ2-6; D is uncertain. The CDR3 runs to 14 residues. Germline lookup yields CDR1 SGHRS and CDR2 YFSETQ. V was cut by 4 bases and J by 2 bases, with 7 bases left in between. CDR3 coding DNA: TGCGCCAGCAGCACCTATACTGGGGCCAACGTCCTGACTTTC. Translating it yields CASSTYTGANVLTF.

The chain links TRBV29-1 to TRBJ2-7; 7 nucleotides agree with TRBD2. V shed 4 bases, J shed 3 bases, and the junction held 12 bases outside the gene matches. Germline V gene sequence: CDR1 SQVTM, CDR2 ANQGSEA. This CDR3 has 15 residues. The CDR3 is CSVGLVGRRGYEQYF. CDR3 in DNA: TGCAGCGTTGGACTAGTCGGGAGGAGGGGCTACGAGCAGTACTTC.

This clonotype showed up just a few times. At one of its ends the junction is not consistent with the germline gene, which may arise from a read error. This rearrangement joins TRBV7-7 to TRBJ2-1; 7 nucleotides line up with TRBD2. Germline values: CDR1 SSHAT, CDR2 FNYEAQ (reference sequence). The CDR3 spans 15 residues. The CDR3 sequence is CASSPWEGLGNEQFF. CDR3 nucleotide sequence: TGTGCTAGCAGCCCATGGGAGGGCCTAGGCAATGAGCAGTTCTTC.

This chain uses TRBV29-1 with TRBJ2-5; maybe TRBD2 (6 bases). CDR3 size: 13 residues. Germline assignment: CDR1 SQVTM and CDR2 ANQGSEA. V lost 4 bases, J lost 4 bases, and 13 bases lay in between. The CDR3 bases are TGCAGCGTTGTCGGGGAGGACCTAGAGACCCAGTACTTC. Translation gives CSVVGEDLETQYF.

Many counts were recorded for this clonotype. The junction departs from germline at one end; a sequencing error may be responsible. The chain uses TRBV5-1 and TRBJ2-5, with D perhaps TRBD1 (5 bases). The CDR3 has 14 amino acids. Germline lookup yields CDR1 SGHRS and CDR2 YFSETQ. CDR3 sequence reads: CASSLGQGAETQYF. CDR3 DNA: TGTGCCAGCAGTTTGGGGCAGGGTGCGGAGACCCAGTACTTC.

V gene TRBV20-1 combines with J gene TRBJ1-5; D gene ambiguous. The CDR3 contains 15 residues. The germline V and J ends were trimmed by 1 base and 2 bases, with 12 bases remaining between them. Germline V lookup: CDR1 DFQATT, CDR2 SNEGSKA (reference sequence). The CDR3 DNA reads as TGCAGTGCTAGAGGAGAAGGTCGGGGCAATCAGCCCCAGCATTTT. As protein: CSARGEGRGNQPQHF.

This clonotype was seen more than once but under ten times. J is TRBJ2-1 and V is TRBV3-2; the D call in the table, TRBD1, was not verified against the DNA. TRBV3-2 is annotated as a pseudogene. The CDR3 length is 17 residues. DNA of the CDR3: TGTGCCAGCAGCCAAGAGCCCCGGGACAGGCAAAACAATGAGCAGTTCTTC. The encoded protein is CASSQEPRDRQNNEQFF.

This clonotype was found a few times. This chain connects TRBV7-6 to TRBJ2-2; D is ambiguous. This CDR3 contains 16 residues. V was shortened by 2 bases and J by 7 bases, with 17 bases between the two germline ends. Germline assignment: CDR1 SGHVS and CDR2 FNYEAQ. The CDR3 DNA reads as TGTGCCAGCAGCTTAAAGTTGGTAGGGCCTGTCGGGGAGCTGTTTTTT. Translation gives CASSLKLVGPVGELFF.

The genes are TRBV3-1 and TRBJ2-1; no reliable D call. The V and J ends lost 1 base and 12 bases respectively, with 10 bases between them. Germline V CDR1 and CDR2: LGHDT, YNNKEL (reference sequence). The CDR3 has 12 residues. The CDR3 DNA is TGTGCCAGCAGCCAAGCGTTGGTGGGGCAGTTCTTC. The encoded protein is CASSQALVGQFF.

This clonotype was counted only a few times. This chain connects TRBV7-2 to TRBJ2-1; 9 bases align to TRBD2. Germline assignment: CDR1 SGHTA and CDR2 FQGNSA. This CDR3 has 15 amino acids. Losses at the gene ends were 5 bases for V and 2 bases for J; bases not matched to a gene: 4. The CDR3 DNA sequence: TGTGCCAGCAGCCATAGCGGGAGAACCTACAATGAGCAGTTCTTC. Translation gives CASSHSGRTYNEQFF.

In this sample, this clonotype turned up a few times. The rearrangement uses TRBV6-6 and TRBJ2-5, with TRBD2 as a possible D gene (5 bases). The V and J ends lost 6 bases and 5 bases respectively, with 19 bases between them. The CDR3 runs 15 residues. From germline, CDR1 is MNHNY and CDR2 SVGAGI (reference sequence). CDR3 DNA: TGTGCCAGCAGCCCCGCTCTAGCTCCCCGGGAGACCCAGTACTTC. Translating it yields CASSPALAPRETQYF.

This clonotype was seen more than once but under ten times. The V gene is TRBV18, the J gene TRBJ1-1; 9 bases map to TRBD1. The CDR3 covers 16 residues. CDR1 is KGHSH and CDR2 is LQKENI in the germline V gene. The trim removed 6 bases at V and 0 bases at J, leaving 8 bases unmatched. CDR3 bases: TGTGCCAGCTCTCCCGGACAGGGGAGGGTGAACACTGAAGCTTTCTTT. As protein: CASSPGQGRVNTEAFF.

This clonotype appeared a few times. The chain has TRBV9 and TRBJ2-3; no clear D. Germline-derived CDR1 and CDR2 are SGDLS and YYNGEE. The CDR3 runs to 11 residues. The germline V and J ends were trimmed by 0 bases and 14 bases, with 10 bases remaining between them. The CDR3 loop is CASSVERELYF. The CDR3 nucleotides read TGTGCCAGCAGCGTAGAAAGGGAACTGTATTTT.

This clonotype has a handful of counts. The chain has TRBV4-1 and TRBJ2-1; D possibly corresponds to TRBD1 (6 bases). The CDR3 is 15 amino acids. Per germline, CDR1 MGHRA and CDR2 YSYEKL. The V end lost 5 bases, the J end lost 9 bases, and 20 bases lay between the germline ends. CDR3 in amino acids: CASSDAWSSRGEQFF. The CDR3 DNA is TGCGCCAGCAGCGACGCTTGGTCCAGCAGGGGTGAGCAGTTCTTC.

CDR3 sequence (DNA): TGCGCCAGCAGCATGGGACAGGGCTACAATGAGCAGTTCTTC. This encodes CASSMGQGYNEQFF. The chain has TRBV5-1 and TRBJ2-1; 9 positions agree with TRBD1. The J segment lost 3 bases and the V segment lost 4 bases, leaving 2 bases of the junction unmatched. CDR3 length: 14 residues. Germline V CDR1 and CDR2: SGHRS, YFSETQ.